This T cell receptor (beta chain) stems from a study of Ad26.COV2.S vaccination and SARS-CoV-2 variants (dated by TCRdb to the early 2020s). Some background on the complete study: Donors in the vaccine arm were drawn from COV1001, a multicentre, randomized, double-blind, placebo-controlled phase I-IIa trial testing Ad26.COV2.S in healthy adults. TCRbeta repertoire sequencing served as the tool for gauging how specific and how broad the SARS-CoV-2-reactive T cell receptors were following Ad26.COV2.S vaccination. A total of 32 samples were included in the TCR-sequenced set, comprising 19 Ad26.COV2.S vaccine recipients, 5 placebo recipients and 8 SARS-CoV-2 convalescent individuals. Investigators did not know the trial group allocation while performing experiments and assessing outcomes. Trial participants were randomized into five groups of five: low-dose or high-dose Ad26.COV2.S given once or twice, or placebo on both occasions. Ad26.COV2.S was given intramuscularly at 5x10^10 or 1x10^11 viral particles, as a single shot or as two shots 56 days apart.

There are 13 amino acids in the CDR3, from cysteine to phenylalanine inclusive. This entry keeps only the CDR3 DNA: 39 bases, framed from base 1. What the treatment or condition label conveys for this sample: roughly 20 received Ad26.COV2.S at low or high dose, single or two shots; roughly 5 received placebo; per-sample allocation not given. For vaccine and placebo recipients, the sequenced repertoires came from samples collected on day 63 after the first injection. In Cohort 1b, fewer than 30 adults aged 18-55 years were enrolled at a single site in Boston, USA, between 29 July and 7 August 2020. As a vaccine, Ad26.COV2.S was a replication-incompetent adenovirus type 26 vector that expressed a prefusion-stabilized SARS-CoV-2 spike protein derived from the original Wuhan strain. TCRbeta CDR3 regions were sequenced with the immunoSEQ Assay. After extraction, genomic DNA underwent amplification by bias-controlled multiplex PCR, followed by high-throughput sequencing. Per the source publication's procedure: To quantify the absolute abundance of each unique TCRbeta CDR3 region, sequences were collapsed and filtered. Usable DNA was measured by amplifying reference genes present in all nucleated cells, and TCRbeta template counts were normalized to that usable DNA to estimate T cell fraction. Repertoire TCRs were annotated as SARS-CoV-2-specific when V gene, CDR3 amino acid sequence and J gene were exactly matched to a known reactive TCR set. MIRA supplied the reference SARS-CoV-2 TCR set, which was filtered for enrichment in COVID-19-positive ImmuneCODE repertoires so that public or cross-reactive TCRs were removed. Based on the MIRA antigens, annotated TCRs were further analysed at the level of specific ORF or position within ORF. Depth was the summed frequency of annotated unique rearrangements, while breadth was defined as annotated unique rearrangements over total unique productive rearrangements. Two-sided Wilcoxon rank-sum tests were used to compare TCR breadth between groups. The clones in this table, taken by TCRdb from immuneACCESS, are in-frame only. Not every clone is retained; where verified, under half of the shortfall comes from an unresolved V gene, and the cause of the rest is unknown. The DNA was the basis for D and trimming; V, J and clone size are from that table. The sample data list about 400,000 clones, and about 88% of these were observed just once. Of the sample, approximately 1.9% is held by the ten largest clones.

Paper-wide results and their limitations: The study was not powered to compare responses between vaccine doses or regimens. It was noted by the authors that total T cell responses may have been underestimated by the TCR breadth and depth analyses. Substantial breadth of spike-specific CD8+ and CD4+ T cell responses was reported after vaccination. Higher spike-specific TCR breadth was observed in Ad26.COV2.S recipients than in placebo recipients (P = 0.0014). Vaccine and placebo recipients had similar non-spike TCR breadth, a finding consistent with the vaccine containing only spike.

For this clone: Its antigen is unknown. There are no base qualities to consult, and no much larger clone falls within one base.

The sequence was obtained from a person aged 18-60 years who received the Ad26.COV2.S COVID-19 vaccine or a placebo. The input for sequencing was peripheral blood, taken in a trial of Ad26.COV2.S vaccine versus placebo. The chain links TRBV21-1 with TRBJ1-1. TRBV21-1 is reported as a pseudogene. The DNA reads TGTGCCAGCAGCAAAATCCGGGGGCCTGAAGCTTTCTTT. It encodes CASSKIRGPEAFF.